This TCR beta chain comes out of a study of regulatory T cells in long-lasting Graves disease. Time point noted: newly diagnosed GD, antithyroid drugs for less than 3 months. There was RNA extracted from PBMCs, and the TCR library was made from it. Study observations and caveats: TRBV28, TRBJ1-2 and TRBJ2-5 were segments that persistent disease favored.

CDR3 regions were amplified by Arm-PCR using iRepertoire HTBI primers to build TCR beta libraries. TCRdb reprocessed the multiplex PCR reads via MiXCR and lists one record per CDR3 protein. The table includes roughly 350,000 distinct CDR3 sequences, around 15% detected once. The sample holds a few counts of this clonotype. Its antigen is currently unknown. The CDR3 runs 12 residues. Germline values: CDR1 SNHLY, CDR2 FYNNEI. Between the trimmed V and J ends, which lost 6 bases and 4 bases, there was a span of 7 bases. The same data also went into a second study, on T cells in Graves' hyperthyroidism and ophthalmopathy. That study reports: Disease duration under 2 months; hyperthyroidism patients were aged 18 to 65.

This sequence originates from a woman younger than 30 with Graves disease. This sequence joins TRBV2 and TRBJ1-5; D is uncertain. The sequences come from peripheral blood mononuclear cells (PBMCs), collected at new diagnosis, from a patient treated with antithyroid drugs. The CDR3 bases are TGTGCCAGCAGACCGATTAATCAGCCCCAGCATTTT. Its protein is CASRPINQPQHF.